Each of the 19 T cell receptor beta chains below was sequenced from the same sample in a study of cytomegalovirus exposure and HLA in healthy donors. Use of 60 Vbeta and 13 Jbeta primers characterized the PCR. Data came from immunoSEQ multiplex PCR; TCRdb stores just in-frame clones and leaves some out. The sample has 65,000 to 80,000 clones; less than 80% are singletons. Sequencing was carried out using PBMCs. These receptors all stem from a man in his forties in good health and CMV-seropositive.

This clone was seen only a few times. The chain employs TRBV10-2 and TRBJ2-3, with D unresolved. The V end was cut by 5 bases, the J end by 4 bases, with 4 bases between. This CDR3 comprises 11 residues. Germline V gives CDR1 WSHSY, CDR2 SAAADI. The chain's CDR3 is CASSFSDTQYF. The CDR3 nucleotides are TGCGCCAGCAGTTTCTCAGATACGCAGTATTTT.

This chain joins TRBV18 and TRBJ2-1; 10 nucleotides line up with TRBD2. The CDR3 is made up of 15 amino acids. Trimming removed 6 bases from V and 4 bases from J; junction bases left unmatched: 6. Germline V gene sequence: CDR1 KGHSH, CDR2 LQKENI. CDR3 sequence reads: CASSASGGAYNEQFF. The CDR3 DNA follows: TGTGCCAGCTCGGCTAGCGGGGGCGCTTACAATGAGCAGTTCTTC.

The chain uses TRBV6-5 and TRBJ2-1; maybe TRBD2 (6 bases). Deletions cut 0 bases from V and 6 bases from J, with 15 bases between. Per germline, CDR1 MNHEY and CDR2 SVGAGI. The length of the CDR3 is 16 residues. The CDR3 DNA is TGTGCCAGCAGTTACTCGTGGGGGGTAGGGTCCAATGAGCAGTTCTTC. Translated: CASSYSWGVGSNEQFF.

The CDR3 region is CASSPGQGDTGELFF. The CDR3 DNA is TGTGCCAGCTCACCAGGACAGGGTGACACCGGGGAGCTGTTTTTT. This rearrangement joins TRBV18 to TRBJ2-2; 8 bases agree with TRBD1. CDR1 is KGHSH, CDR2 LQKENI, per germline. There are 15 residues in the CDR3. The V gene end was trimmed by 2 bases and the J gene end by 3 bases; junction bases not matched to a gene: 2. The full variable domain, with the rest looked up from reference TRBV18 and TRBJ2-2, is NAGVMQNPRHLVRRRGQEARLRCSPMKGHSHVYWYRQLPEEGLKFMVYLQKENIIDESGMPKERFSAEFPKEGPSILRIQQVVRGDSAAYFCASSPGQGDTGELFFGEGSRLTVL.

V is TRBV18 and J is TRBJ2-1; TRBD2 is a possible D gene (7 bases). Germline CDR1 and CDR2: KGHSH and LQKENI. The CDR3 covers 15 residues. Trimming pared 1 base from V and 9 bases from J, leaving 16 bases between. The CDR3 bases are TGTGCCAGCTCACCACGCGGGGGCGATTCTGGTGAGCAGTTCTTC. Residues: CASSPRGGDSGEQFF.

The chain uses TRBV11-3 and TRBJ2-1; D may be TRBD1 (5 bases). The CDR3 loop spans 15 amino acids. V lost 1 base to trimming and J lost 6 bases, with 13 bases between them. Germline CDR1 SGHNT, CDR2 YENEEA. CDR3 sequence: CASSLGGLGLNEQFF. In DNA, the CDR3 is TGTGCCAGCAGCTTAGGTGGCCTGGGGCTCAATGAGCAGTTCTTC.

This clone has a handful of counts. The V and J genes are TRBV6-4 and TRBJ2-1; no clear D. Germline V gene data show CDR1 as MRHNA and CDR2 as SNTAGT. This CDR3 comprises 16 residues. V was cut by 3 bases and J by 0 bases, with 12 bases left in between. DNA for the CDR3: TGTGCCAGCAGTGATCTCCTGAGGAGCTCCTACAATGAGCAGTTCTTC. It encodes CASSDLLRSSYNEQFF.

The chain carries TRBV25-1 and TRBJ2-1; 9 positions agree with TRBD1. There are 17 residues in the CDR3. Germline V CDR1 and CDR2: MGHDK, SYGVNS. V shed 2 bases, J shed 4 bases, and the junction held 9 bases outside the gene matches. The CDR3 DNA reads as TGTGCCAGCAGTGAACCAACCGGGACAGGGAGATACAATGAGCAGTTCTTC. Translated, it gives CASSEPTGTGRYNEQFF.

The genes are TRBV5-5 and TRBJ1-5, with D uncertain. The CDR3 contains 14 residues. Germline V gives CDR1 SGHKS, CDR2 YYEKEE (reference sequence). V gave up 4 bases and J gave up 0 bases, with 8 bases separating them. The CDR3: CASSPAYSNQPQHF. The CDR3 DNA is TGTGCCAGCAGCCCTGCCTATAGCAATCAGCCCCAGCATTTT.

The chain joins TRBV5-1 to TRBJ1-1; D not certain. V was pared by 0 bases and J by 8 bases, with 11 bases between. Looked up from germline, CDR1 is SGHRS and CDR2 is YFSETQ. The length of the CDR3 is 13 residues. In DNA form, the CDR3 reads TGCGCCAGCAGCTTGGCCGGAGGCTTGGAAGCTTTCTTT. Translation: CASSLAGGLEAFF.

The chain recombines TRBV28 with TRBJ2-2; 10 positions match TRBD2. The CDR3 length is 16 residues. The V gene's germline CDR1 is MDHEN and CDR2 SYDVKM. V gave up 5 bases and J gave up 1 base; unmatched junction bases: 4. The CDR3: CASSDRLAGNTGELFF. Written as DNA, the CDR3 is TGTGCCAGCAGTGACCGACTAGCGGGGAACACCGGGGAGCTGTTTTTT.

This clone was counted between two and nine times. The chain recombines TRBV4-1 with TRBJ1-1; D perhaps matches TRBD1 (5 bases). This CDR3 is 14 amino acids long. The V gene lost 5 bases and the J gene lost 11 bases, with 21 bases spanning the gap. The germline CDR1 and CDR2 sequences are MGHRA and YSYEKL. The CDR3: CASSILGGEGDAFF. Here the CDR3 DNA reads TGCGCCAGCAGCATCCTTGGGGGGGAGGGTGACGCTTTCTTT.

The sample holds a few counts of this clone. Here the CDR3 DNA reads TGTGCCGCCGAGGGCAACTACAATGAGCAGTTCTTC. Amino acids: CAAEGNYNEQFF. The chain joins TRBV10-3 to TRBJ2-1; tentative D call: TRBD2 (5 bases). This CDR3 region has 12 residues. Per germline, CDR1 ENHRY and CDR2 SYGVKD. The V end was cut by 11 bases, the J end by 3 bases, with 11 bases between.

This clone was observed once. The gene calls are TRBV4-2 and TRBJ2-7; possibly TRBD1 for D (5 bases). The germline V and J ends were trimmed by 1 base and 1 base, with 8 bases remaining between them. CDR3 size: 14 residues. CDR1 and CDR2 from the germline V gene are LGHNA and YNFKEQ. CDR3 in DNA: TGTGCCAGCAGCCAAGGCGACAGATCCTACGAGCAGTACTTC. This sequence encodes CASSQGDRSYEQYF.

The chain recombines TRBV30 with TRBJ2-1; 13 positions agree with TRBD2. CDR3 length equals 15 residues. After removal of 2 bases from V and 8 bases from J, the junction contained 6 bases not matched to a gene. In germline, CDR1 is GTSNPN, CDR2 SVGIG (reference sequence). Here the CDR3 reads CAWSPTSGGKYEQFF. DNA for the CDR3: TGTGCCTGGAGTCCGACTAGCGGGGGGAAGTATGAGCAGTTCTTC.

The chain recombines TRBV10-3 with TRBJ1-2, with a weak D call TRBD1 (6 bases). The CDR3 extends over 14 amino acids. Trimming pared 4 bases from V and 0 bases from J, leaving 9 bases between. Germline assignment: CDR1 ENHRY and CDR2 SYGVKD. The CDR3 loop is CAISGDNANYGYTF. CDR3 nucleotide sequence: TGTGCCATCAGTGGGGACAACGCTAACTATGGCTACACCTTC.

J is TRBJ2-1 and V is TRBV9; 12 bases line up with TRBD2. After removal of 2 bases from V and 8 bases from J, the junction contained 8 bases not matched to a gene. The germline CDR1 and CDR2 sequences are SGDLS and YYNGEE. The CDR3 runs to 16 residues. DNA of the CDR3: TGTGCCAGCAGCGTGATGGGGCTAGCGGGGGGGCATGAGCAGTTCTTC. It translates to CASSVMGLAGGHEQFF.

This chain joins TRBV7-2 and TRBJ1-1, with D possibly matching TRBD1 (6 bases). The CDR3 contains 17 residues. CDR1 SGHTA and CDR2 FQGNSA come from the germline V gene. Trimming stripped 2 bases from V and 1 base from J, with 17 bases between. The CDR3 protein is CASSLWGRGDPNTEAFF. The CDR3 coding sequence is TGTGCCAGCAGCTTATGGGGGAGGGGGGACCCGAACACTGAAGCTTTCTTT.

Only a few counts were recorded for this clone. Sequence at one end of the junction differs from germline and may be a read error. This chain uses TRBV19 with TRBJ1-5, with 10 bases identical to TRBD1. The CDR3 consists of 14 residues. Germline values: CDR1 LNHDA, CDR2 SQIVND (reference sequence). The CDR3 DNA sequence: TGTGCCAGTAGTCTAGACAGGGGGCACCAGCCCCAGCATTTT. Its protein product is CASSLDRGHQPQHF. The full variable domain, rest sourced from reference TRBV19 and TRBJ1-5, is DGGITQSPKYLFRKEGQNVTLSCEQNLNHDAMYWYRQDPGQGLRLIYYSQIVNDFQKGDIAEGYSVSREKKESFPLTVTSAQKNPTAFYLCASSLDRGHQPQHFGDGTRLSIL.